The 12 T cell receptor beta chains given below trace back to one sample, sequenced in a study of blood T cell repertoires in COVID-19. TCRdb's copy holds only in-frame clones and misses some; the assay was immunoSEQ multiplex PCR. The table includes some 94,000 clones, around 87% detected once. The material sequenced was peripheral blood. The receptors originated from a human donor in a cohort sampled during active COVID-19.

This clone was observed a few times. The rearrangement links TRBV7-9 to TRBJ1-5; D not resolved. Per the germline V gene, CDR1 is SEHNR and CDR2 is FQNEAQ (reference sequence). Trimming cost V 5 bases and J 4 bases, with 6 bases left between them. This CDR3 comprises 12 residues. In nucleotides, the CDR3 is TGTGCCAGCAGCGTAACAAATCAGCCCCAGCATTTT. Its translation: CASSVTNQPQHF. The full variable domain, in which reference TRBV7-9 and TRBJ1-5 provide the parts outside the CDR3, is DTGVSQNPRHKITKRGQNVTFRCDPISEHNRLYWYRQTLGQGPEFLTYFQNEAQLEKSRLLSDRFSAERPKGSFSTLEIQRTEQGDSAMYLCASSVTNQPQHFGDGTRLSIL.

The chain is built from TRBV18 and TRBJ1-2; 11 positions agree with TRBD1. This CDR3 spans 16 amino acids. The germline CDR1 and CDR2 sequences are KGHSH and LQKENI. V gave up 2 bases and J gave up 7 bases; unmatched junction bases: 9. This CDR3 reads CASSPIRTGGAVGYTF. Written as DNA, the CDR3 is TGTGCCAGCTCACCAATCCGGACAGGGGGCGCGGTTGGCTACACCTTC.

This sequence joins TRBV11-2 and TRBJ2-7, with 7 bases that match TRBD2. CDR1 is SGHAT and CDR2 is FQNNGV in the germline V gene. CDR3 length: 15 amino acids. J lost 1 base, V lost 4 bases, and 7 bases had no gene match. The CDR3 loop is CASSSGLDRSYEQYF. CDR3 in DNA: TGTGCCAGCAGCTCCGGACTAGATCGTTCCTACGAGCAGTACTTC. Variable domain in full (rest from reference TRBV11-2 and TRBJ2-7): EAGVAQSPRYKIIEKRQSVAFWCNPISGHATLYWYQQILGQGPKLLIQFQNNGVVDDSQLPKDRFSAERLKGVDSTLKIQPAKLEDSAVYLCASSSGLDRSYEQYFGPGTRLTVT.

The CDR3 DNA sequence: TGTGCCAGCAGTCCCTGGGACAGGGTGAACACTGAAGCTTTCTTT. Its translation is CASSPWDRVNTEAFF. The chain recombines TRBV27 with TRBJ1-1, with 9 positions matching TRBD1. Germline trimming cut 5 bases from V and 0 bases from J; bases unmatched to any gene: 4. The germline gives CDR1 MNHEY, CDR2 SMNVEV (reference sequence). The CDR3 spans 15 residues.

On this clone: This CDR3 is also generated by other DNA sequences in the sample. This sequence joins TRBV6-5 and TRBJ1-5, with TRBD1 as a possible D gene (6 bases). CDR1 MNHEY and CDR2 SVGAGI come from the germline V gene. CDR3 length: 15 residues. Trimming left V 6 bases short and J 0 bases short, with 12 bases between. The CDR3 reads CASSLQGNSNQPQHF. CDR3 DNA sequence: TGTGCCAGCAGCCTGCAGGGGAATAGCAATCAGCCCCAGCATTTT.

V is TRBV18 and J is TRBJ1-1; D might be TRBD1 (6 bases). This CDR3 is 14 amino acids long. CDR1 is KGHSH and CDR2 is LQKENI in the germline V gene. Trimming took off 2 bases at V and 5 bases at J, with 12 bases between the two ends. DNA for the CDR3: TGTGCCAGCTCACCAAACAGGGTAGATACTGAAGCTTTCTTT. This gives the protein CASSPNRVDTEAFF. The full variable domain, its missing parts supplied by reference TRBV18 and TRBJ1-1, is NAGVMQNPRHLVRRRGQEARLRCSPMKGHSHVYWYRQLPEEGLKFMVYLQKENIIDESGMPKERFSAEFPKEGPSILRIQQVVRGDSAAYFCASSPNRVDTEAFFGQGTRLTVV.

This clone was recorded a few times. In the same sample, other DNA sequences code for this CDR3. This chain joins TRBV5-1 and TRBJ2-5, with 12 bases lining up with TRBD2. Germline values: CDR1 SGHRS, CDR2 YFSETQ. Unmatched junction bases numbered 5, after V lost 0 bases and J lost 2 bases. The CDR3 is made up of 17 amino acids. The CDR3 loop is CASSLGQLAGGQETQYF. Written as DNA, the CDR3 is TGCGCCAGCAGCTTGGGCCAACTAGCGGGGGGTCAAGAGACCCAGTACTTC.

V usage is TRBV5-1 and J usage is TRBJ2-2; D gene unclear. Germline-derived CDR1 and CDR2 are SGHRS and YFSETQ. Deletions cut 1 base from V and 3 bases from J, with 28 bases between. The CDR3 length is 21 residues. CDR3: CASSLSWQISLRIGYTGELFF. The CDR3 DNA is TGCGCCAGCAGCTTGTCCTGGCAAATAAGTCTCAGGATAGGATACACCGGGGAGCTGTTTTTT.

This clone was seen just once. CDR3 region: CASRPQGYGYTF. As DNA, the CDR3 is TGTGCCAGCAGACCACAGGGCTATGGCTACACCTTC. V gene TRBV28 combines with J gene TRBJ1-2, with D possibly matching TRBD1 (6 bases). The V gene lost 6 bases and the J gene lost 4 bases, with 9 bases spanning the gap. Germline V lookup: CDR1 MDHEN, CDR2 SYDVKM. The CDR3 has 12 amino acids.

The chain combines TRBV4-2 with TRBJ1-6, with TRBD1 matching 10 bases. Germline-derived CDR1 and CDR2 are LGHNA and YNFKEQ. The J segment lost 5 bases and the V segment lost 8 bases, leaving 3 bases of the junction unmatched. The CDR3 totals 14 residues. CDR3 sequence: CASGGTGDNSPLHF. The CDR3 DNA reads as TGTGCCAGCGGAGGGACAGGGGATAATTCACCCCTCCACTTT.

The V and J genes are TRBV6-6 and TRBJ1-4; D gene ambiguous. Germline assignment: CDR1 MNHNY and CDR2 SVGAGI (reference sequence). V was clipped by 2 bases and J by 5 bases, with 3 bases between them. The CDR3 covers 12 residues. CDR3 bases: TGTGCCAGCAGTTACCGGAATGAAAAACTGTTTTTT. Protein sequence: CASSYRNEKLFF.

Turning to this clone: The junction shows a germline mismatch at one end, possibly a read error. This CDR3 is also generated by other DNA sequences in the sample. The chain has TRBV11-2 and TRBJ1-2; the D gene is possibly TRBD1 (6 bases). Germline loops: CDR1 SGHAT, CDR2 FQNNGV. This CDR3 region has 15 residues. The CDR3 sequence: CASSLTPTGTYGYTF. The CDR3 bases are TGCGCCAGCAGCTTAACCCCAACAGGGACGTATGGCTACACCTTC. Drawing the rest from reference TRBV11-2 and TRBJ1-2, the complete variable domain is EAGVAQSPRYKIIEKRQSVAFWCNPISGHATLYWYQQILGQGPKLLIQFQNNGVVDDSQLPKDRFSAERLKGVDSTLKIQPAKLEDSAVYLCASSLTPTGTYGYTFGSGTRLTVV.